Below are 17 T cell receptor beta chains sequenced from a single sample in a study of beta chain features in type 1 diabetes. The whole isolated RNA underwent reverse transcription, so sequencing captured expressed TCRB transcripts. Sequenced by immunoSEQ multiplex PCR; TCRdb stores in-frame clones only, minus some. The sample includes roughly 150,000 clones, under 9.5% of them seen just once. The sample comprised central memory CD4+ T cells from blood. The receptors derive from a man aged 18 to 30 in good health.

This clone has ten or more counts. The gene calls are TRBV4-2 and TRBJ2-1, with TRBD2 as a possible D gene (6 bases). Germline lookup yields CDR1 LGHNA and CDR2 YNFKEQ. The CDR3 runs to 11 residues. The V end lost 1 base, the J end lost 15 bases, and 10 bases lay between the germline ends. CDR3 coding DNA: TGTGCCAGCAGCCAAGCGCGGGGACGGTTCTTC. Amino acids: CASSQARGRFF.

The gene calls are TRBV28 and TRBJ2-3; a weak D match, TRBD1 (5 bases). This CDR3 is built from 16 residues. Germline values: CDR1 MDHEN, CDR2 SYDVKM. Trimming removed 6 bases at V and 1 base at J, with 17 bases between. DNA of the CDR3: TGTGCCAGCAGGACAGACACCGACACTCGCACAGATACGCAGTATTTT. It codes for CASRTDTDTRTDTQYF.

This clone has a handful of counts. The rearrangement uses TRBV28 and TRBJ1-2; 7 nucleotides agree with TRBD1. CDR3 size: 14 residues. Germline trimming cut 5 bases from V and 7 bases from J; bases unmatched to any gene: 10. Germline V gene lookup returns CDR1 MDHEN and CDR2 SYDVKM. The CDR3 nucleotides are TGTGCCAGCAGTCCACAATCGGGACAGTCTGGCTACACCTTC. This translates into CASSPQSGQSGYTF.

This clone has only a few counts. The chain recombines TRBV19 with TRBJ1-2, with D possibly TRBD1 on 5 matching bases. CDR3 size: 11 residues. Germline V gene sequence: CDR1 LNHDA, CDR2 SQIVND (reference sequence). V dropped 11 bases and J dropped 4 bases, with 11 bases sitting between them. Written as DNA, the CDR3 is TGTGCCGGATCCCAGGGCTATGGCTACACCTTC. Residues: CAGSQGYGYTF.

A few counts support this clone. The chain carries TRBV7-2 and TRBJ2-3, with a tentative D call TRBD2 (6 bases). V dropped 2 bases and J dropped 6 bases, with 15 bases sitting between them. This CDR3 spans 15 amino acids. In germline, CDR1 is SGHTA, CDR2 FQGNSA. CDR3 region: CASSLRRRGSDTQYF. As DNA, the CDR3 is TGTGCCAGCAGCTTAAGAAGGAGGGGTTCGGATACGCAGTATTTT.

Many counts were recorded for this clone. This chain joins TRBV2 and TRBJ2-4, with D possibly being TRBD1 (6 bases). The CDR3 contains 17 residues. V was trimmed by 6 bases and J by 8 bases, leaving 26 bases between them. CDR1 and CDR2 (germline): SNHLY, FYNNEI. The CDR3 here is CASSKRGLGGRKDIQYF. DNA for the CDR3: TGTGCCAGCAGCAAGAGAGGGCTAGGGGGTCGGAAAGACATTCAGTACTTC.

There are a few counts of this clone. The chain couples TRBV18 to TRBJ2-7; 11 bases agree with TRBD1. Germline CDR1 reads KGHSH; CDR2 reads LQKENI. The V segment lost 5 bases and the J segment 2 bases; nucleotides outside the gene matches: 11. The CDR3 contains 17 residues. The CDR3 loop reads CASSSEPAGQGAYEQYF. The DNA of the CDR3 is TGTGCCAGCTCATCAGAGCCCGCGGGACAGGGGGCCTACGAGCAGTACTTC.

The rearrangement joins TRBV9 to TRBJ2-7; D is possibly TRBD2 (5 bases). Trimming pared 3 bases from V and 3 bases from J, leaving 19 bases between. This CDR3 region has 16 residues. The germline V gene has CDR1 SGDLS and CDR2 YYNGEE. DNA for the CDR3: TGTGCCAGCAGCGCCGGCCCCGACGCAGACTACTACGAGCAGTACTTC. Amino acid sequence: CASSAGPDADYYEQYF.

Only a few counts were recorded for this clone. The genes are TRBV4-3 and TRBJ1-5, with D uncertain. The V end lost 0 bases, the J end lost 6 bases, and 6 bases lay between the germline ends. CDR3 size: 13 residues. The germline V gene encodes CDR1 LGHNA and CDR2 YSLEER. CDR3 nucleotides: TGCGCCAGCAGCCAAGATCATAGTCAGCCCCAGCATTTT. Amino acid sequence: CASSQDHSQPQHF.

The chain joins TRBV27 to TRBJ2-6, with 8 positions matching TRBD1. With 6 bases clipped from V and 2 bases from J, the junction kept 9 bases outside the gene matches. CDR3 length: 17 residues. From germline, CDR1 is MNHEY and CDR2 SMNVEV (reference sequence). The CDR3 DNA is TGTGCCAGCAGCCCAGGACAGGGATTACCTGGGGCCAACGTCCTGACTTTC. Protein: CASSPGQGLPGANVLTF.

This chain joins TRBV7-2 and TRBJ2-3; the D gene is possibly TRBD1 (5 bases). This CDR3 is built from 14 residues. The germline V gene has CDR1 SGHTA and CDR2 FQGNSA. V gave up 3 bases and J gave up 2 bases, with 9 bases separating them. For the CDR3, the DNA is TGTGCCAGCAGCTTGTTACAGGTCACAGATACGCAGTATTTT. Translating it yields CASSLLQVTDTQYF.

This clone was seen a few times. This chain joins TRBV7-6 and TRBJ2-1, with 10 bases fitting TRBD2. The germline CDR1 and CDR2 sequences are SGHVS and FNYEAQ. The CDR3 is 15 amino acids. V dropped 5 bases and J dropped 8; count of bases not matched to a gene: 9. The CDR3 here is CASSPSGGADHEQFF. CDR3 sequence (DNA): TGTGCCAGCAGCCCGAGCGGGGGGGCTGACCATGAGCAGTTCTTC.

This clone showed up many times. V usage is TRBV15 and J usage is TRBJ2-1; 10 bases are shared with TRBD2. In germline, CDR1 is LNHNV, CDR2 YYDKDF (reference sequence). The CDR3 consists of 15 residues. V shed 5 bases, J shed 9 bases, and the junction held 10 bases outside the gene matches. This CDR3 reads CATSSGLAISGEQFF. The CDR3 nucleotides read TGTGCCACCAGCTCGGGACTAGCGATCTCCGGTGAGCAGTTCTTC.

This clone was counted between two and nine times. The chain carries TRBV5-4 and TRBJ2-2; 9 bases agree with TRBD1. Per germline, CDR1 SGHNT and CDR2 YYREEE (reference sequence). The CDR3 spans 16 residues. Trimming took 1 base from V and 5 from J; bases not matched to a gene: 6. The CDR3 region has the DNA TGTGCCAGCAGCTTGTCGAGACAGGGGGGAACCGGGGAGCTGTTTTTT. Protein: CASSLSRQGGTGELFF.

This chain connects TRBV7-8 to TRBJ1-1, with 9 bases lining up with TRBD1. This CDR3 spans 18 amino acids. The germline V gene has CDR1 SGHVS and CDR2 FQNEAQ. V gave up 5 bases and J gave up 3 bases; unmatched junction bases: 16. CDR3 DNA sequence: TGTGCCAGCAGCCCCGGCCCGGGGACAGGGACTTTTCACACTGAAGCTTTCTTT. Protein sequence: CASSPGPGTGTFHTEAFF.

There are a few counts of this clone. The gene calls are TRBV2 and TRBJ1-5; D perhaps matches TRBD1 (5 bases). Trimming shortened V by 4 bases and J by 3 bases, and 10 bases separated the two germline ends. This CDR3 contains 14 residues. Germline V gene data show CDR1 as SNHLY and CDR2 as FYNNEI. The CDR3 protein is CASSVDSLNQPQHF. CDR3 coding DNA: TGTGCCAGCAGTGTAGACAGTCTCAATCAGCCCCAGCATTTT.

This clone has at least ten counts. The rearrangement joins TRBV5-1 to TRBJ2-7, with TRBD2 as a possible D gene (6 bases). Germline CDR1 SGHRS, CDR2 YFSETQ. Trimming removed 7 bases from V and 1 base from J, with 12 bases in between. The CDR3 has 13 residues. CDR3 sequence (DNA): TGCGCCAGCGGCGGGACGCCGTCCTACGAGCAGTACTTC. This translates into CASGGTPSYEQYF.